These 23 T cell receptor beta chains were all obtained from the same sample, sequenced in a study of T cell responses to AZD1222 COVID-19 vaccine. The table came from immunoSEQ multiplex PCR; TCRdb's copy has only in-frame clones and leaves some out. Of 100,000 to 150,000 clones listed, around 84% were seen once; the top ten hold approximately 12%. The sample in question was peripheral blood, obtained on day 0 of AZD1222 vaccination. These receptors were taken from an adult in good health.

This chain joins TRBV6-4 and TRBJ2-1, with 8 bases fitting TRBD2. Trimming removed 3 bases from V and 3 bases from J; junction bases left unmatched: 4. Germline assignment: CDR1 MRHNA and CDR2 SNTAGT. The CDR3 contains 15 residues. The CDR3 region has the DNA TGTGCCAGCAGTGAAACAGCGGGAGACTACAATGAGCAGTTCTTC. Its protein is CASSETAGDYNEQFF.

Only one count was recorded for this clone. This chain connects TRBV7-9 to TRBJ1-5, with D uncertain. Trimming took 1 base from V and 0 from J, leaving 7 bases between them. From germline, CDR1 is SEHNR and CDR2 FQNEAQ (reference sequence). The CDR3 has 15 residues. CDR3 loop: CASSLGSYSNQPQHF. For the CDR3, the DNA is TGTGCCAGCAGCTTAGGCAGTTATAGCAATCAGCCCCAGCATTTT.

This chain connects TRBV5-8 to TRBJ1-5; tentatively, D is TRBD1 (6 bases). V lost 3 bases and J 3 bases, leaving 13 bases between the germline ends. Germline-derived CDR1 and CDR2 are SGHTS and YDEGEE. The CDR3 spans 15 residues. CDR3 nucleotide sequence: TGTGCCAGCAGCTCCGGCGGACAGAACAATCAGCCCCAGCATTTT. This codes for CASSSGGQNNQPQHF.

This clone was counted many times. The rearrangement uses TRBV5-1 and TRBJ1-6, with D unresolved. Trimming took off 1 base at V and 0 bases at J, with 2 bases between the two ends. Germline V gives CDR1 SGHRS, CDR2 YFSETQ. The length of the CDR3 is 14 residues. The CDR3 nucleotides read TGCGCCAGCAGCTTGAGCTCCTATAATTCACCCCTCCACTTT. Translated, it gives CASSLSSYNSPLHF.

The rearrangement links TRBV27 to TRBJ1-3; tentatively, D is TRBD1 (6 bases). This CDR3 contains 14 residues. Germline CDR1 reads MNHEY; CDR2 reads SMNVEV (reference sequence). The V gene lost 2 bases and the J gene lost 8 bases, with 13 bases spanning the gap. This chain's CDR3 is CASSLRQGSDTIYF. The CDR3 bases are TGTGCCAGCAGTTTAAGGCAGGGGTCAGACACCATATATTTT.

The genes are TRBV7-6 and TRBJ1-6; D gene uncertain. Trimming removed 4 bases from V and 4 bases from J, with 14 bases in between. The germline CDR1 and CDR2 sequences are SGHVS and FNYEAQ. The CDR3 is made up of 16 amino acids. CDR3 region: CASSSKPTAYNSPLHF. As DNA, the CDR3 is TGTGCCAGCAGCTCAAAACCTACAGCTTATAATTCACCCCTCCACTTT.

This rearrangement joins TRBV7-2 to TRBJ1-1; D possibly corresponds to TRBD1 (6 bases). From germline, CDR1 is SGHTA and CDR2 FQGNSA. This CDR3 is 15 amino acids long. The ends were cut back, 4 bases at V and 1 base at J, with 13 bases in the middle. In DNA, the CDR3 is TGTGCCAGCAGCTCGTGGTGGACAGCGAACACTGAAGCTTTCTTT. This sequence encodes CASSSWWTANTEAFF. The whole variable domain, filled in from reference TRBV7-2 and TRBJ1-1, reads GAGVSQSPSNKVTEKGKDVELRCDPISGHTALYWYRQSLGQGLEFLIYFQGNSAPDKSGLPSDRFSAERTGGSVSTLTIQRTQQEDSAVYLCASSSWWTANTEAFFGQGTRLTVV.

In this sample, this clone turned up a few times. V and J are TRBV7-2 and TRBJ1-5, with 7 bases lining up with TRBD1. V was clipped by 5 bases and J by 3 bases; unmatched bases: 4. Germline lookup yields CDR1 SGHTA and CDR2 FQGNSA. This CDR3 contains 14 residues. The DNA of the CDR3 is TGTGCCAGCAGCCTGACAGGGAACAATCAGCCCCAGCATTTT. As protein: CASSLTGNNQPQHF.

V gene TRBV6-4 combines with J gene TRBJ1-2, with D maybe TRBD1 (5 bases). CDR3 size: 15 residues. Trimming removed 5 bases at V and 4 bases at J, with 17 bases between. Germline V gives CDR1 MRHNA, CDR2 SNTAGT. The CDR3 loop is CASSQTLTGLYGYTF. The CDR3 DNA follows: TGTGCCAGCAGTCAAACTCTCACGGGGCTCTATGGCTACACCTTC.

This rearrangement joins TRBV18 to TRBJ1-1; D may be TRBD1 (5 bases). The CDR3 is 16 amino acids. Trimming shortened V by 6 bases and J by 0 bases, and 17 bases separated the two germline ends. The germline V gene has CDR1 KGHSH and CDR2 LQKENI. DNA of the CDR3: TGTGCCAGCTCCCCCGGTAGGGGCACCATGAACACTGAAGCTTTCTTT. Its protein product is CASSPGRGTMNTEAFF.

This chain links TRBV11-2 with TRBJ1-3, with D perhaps TRBD1 (5 bases). From germline, CDR1 is SGHAT and CDR2 FQNNGV. The V gene lost 5 bases and the J gene lost 4 bases, with 18 bases spanning the gap. The CDR3 consists of 16 residues. The DNA of the CDR3 is TGTGCCAGCAGCACCCGGGTGTGGGGGTCAGGAAACACCATATATTTT. Its translation is CASSTRVWGSGNTIYF.

CDR3 sequence (DNA): TGTGCCAGTAGTATTACTTATGGACGGGCTGAAGCTTTCTTT. Protein sequence: CASSITYGRAEAFF. The genes are TRBV19 and TRBJ1-1; D not resolved. Germline assignment: CDR1 LNHDA and CDR2 SQIVND (reference sequence). The CDR3 spans 14 residues. V shed 3 bases and J shed 6 bases, with 14 bases lying between them.

The DNA of the CDR3 is TGTGCCAGCGAACAGGGGGCTCGCTATGGCTACACCTTC. Protein sequence: CASEQGARYGYTF. The rearrangement joins TRBV2 to TRBJ1-2, with TRBD1 matching over 9 bases. Germline V lookup: CDR1 SNHLY, CDR2 FYNNEI. The CDR3 spans 13 residues. J lost 4 bases, V lost 8 bases, and 5 bases had no gene match.

This clone has more than one count but fewer than ten. V is TRBV2 and J is TRBJ1-4; TRBD1 matches 8 bases. CDR1 and CDR2 (germline): SNHLY, FYNNEI. The trim removed 5 bases at V and 3 bases at J, leaving 2 bases unmatched. The CDR3 spans 14 residues. This chain's CDR3 is CASSWGQANEKLFF. The CDR3 nucleotides read TGTGCCAGCAGTTGGGGACAGGCTAATGAAAAACTGTTTTTT.

The rearrangement links TRBV11-2 to TRBJ1-1, with a tentative D call TRBD1 (5 bases). CDR3 length: 13 residues. Germline V gene data show CDR1 as SGHAT and CDR2 as FQNNGV. Trimming shortened V by 4 bases and J by 11 bases, and 17 bases separated the two germline ends. The CDR3: CASSSPQRGEAFF. The DNA of the CDR3 is TGTGCCAGCAGCTCCCCCCAACGGGGGGAGGCTTTCTTT.

This clone has just one count. J is TRBJ2-3 and V is TRBV3-1 (or the pseudogene TRBV3-2); 9 bases fit TRBD2. Unmatched junction bases numbered 13, after V lost 7 bases and J lost 2 bases. Germline CDR1 LGHDT, CDR2 YNNKEL (reference sequence). The CDR3 is 17 residues long. In DNA form, the CDR3 reads TGTGCCAGCACCCCCTTGGCGGGGGGGATATTCACAGATACGCAGTATTTT. Protein product: CASTPLAGGIFTDTQYF.

CDR3 protein: CASSPGTGWRETQYF. The CDR3 DNA sequence: TGCGCCAGCAGCCCAGGGACAGGGTGGCGAGAGACCCAGTACTTC. The chain employs TRBV5-1 and TRBJ2-5, with 9 bases identical to TRBD1. Germline trimming cut 4 bases from V and 4 bases from J; bases unmatched to any gene: 8. Germline values: CDR1 SGHRS, CDR2 YFSETQ. CDR3 length: 15 residues.

The chain employs TRBV5-5 and TRBJ2-2; D might be TRBD2 (5 bases). Germline V gives CDR1 SGHKS, CDR2 YYEKEE (reference sequence). This CDR3 is 14 amino acids long. V gave up 0 bases and J gave up 4 bases, with 7 bases separating them. CDR3 in amino acids: CASSLVLATGELFF. In DNA, the CDR3 is TGTGCCAGCAGCTTGGTTCTAGCCACCGGGGAGCTGTTTTTT.

This chain connects TRBV5-4 to TRBJ2-3; a possible D gene is TRBD1 (6 bases). The ends were cut back, 2 bases at V and 6 bases at J, with 10 bases in the middle. The CDR3 has 13 residues. CDR1 and CDR2 from the germline V gene are SGHNT and YYREEE (reference sequence). The CDR3 reads CASSLQGSDTQYF. The CDR3 bases are TGTGCCAGCAGCTTACAGGGTTCGGATACGCAGTATTTT.

The CDR3 sequence: CASSDFQGFSYEQYF. The CDR3 coding sequence is TGTGCCAGCAGTGACTTTCAGGGGTTCTCCTACGAGCAGTACTTC. V gene TRBV2 combines with J gene TRBJ2-7, with D possibly matching TRBD1 (6 bases). Deletions cut 3 bases from V and 0 bases from J, with 12 bases between. CDR3 length: 15 amino acids. The germline V gene has CDR1 SNHLY and CDR2 FYNNEI.

CDR3 amino acids: CASMSGQGYNEQFF. CDR3 coding DNA: TGTGCCAGCATGAGTGGACAGGGTTACAATGAGCAGTTCTTC. The chain carries TRBV7-9 and TRBJ2-1, with 8 bases lining up with TRBD1. The CDR3 sequence is 14 residues long. V was pared by 7 bases and J by 4 bases, with 6 bases of the junction left unmatched. Germline lookup yields CDR1 SEHNR and CDR2 FQNEAQ (reference sequence).

This sequence joins TRBV10-1 and TRBJ2-3, with no clear D. V lost 2 bases and J 2 bases, leaving 5 bases between the germline ends. The germline V gene encodes CDR1 WNHNN and CDR2 SYGVQD (reference sequence). The CDR3 is 13 residues long. CDR3 in amino acids: CASSEDFTDTQYF. For the CDR3, the DNA is TGCGCCAGCAGTGAGGACTTCACAGATACGCAGTATTTT.

This chain connects TRBV19 to TRBJ2-5; D may match TRBD1 or TRBD2 (5 bases each). This CDR3 region has 13 residues. V shed 5 bases and J shed 2 bases, with 9 bases lying between them. Germline V lookup: CDR1 LNHDA, CDR2 SQIVND (reference sequence). In DNA, the CDR3 is TGTGCCAGTAGTCCGGGACCTCAAGAGACCCAGTACTTC. It translates to CASSPGPQETQYF.